This record covers a single TCR beta chain. The antigen is not known. A read error is possible here, since a much larger clone lies one base away. The missing CDR3 end, 3 residues past where the read stops, is filled in from the germline J gene. The sample comes from a study of T cell clonality in common variable immunodeficiency. Study-wide points: CVID patient heterogeneity limited repertoire-clinical complication correlations. Compared with controls, CVID subjects had fewer shared TCRbeta clones. The cause of increased CVID clonality remains unclear without subpopulation sequencing.

The CDR3 runs to 14 residues. The germline gives CDR1 GTSNPN, CDR2 SVGIG (reference sequence). CVID and control samples used equivalent genomic DNA input. TCRdb's table, derived via immunoSEQ multiplex PCR, lists solely in-frame clones and lacks some. The record shows 50,000 to 55,000 clones for this sample, with no singletons present. The chain links TRBV30 to TRBJ2-3, with 9 bases that match TRBD1. The TCR sequence derives from a person aged 18-69 years in good health. The sequencing sample was made of peripheral blood mononuclear cells. The CDR3 bases that were read are TGTGCCTGGAGTGTAAACAGGGGGCATCAGCCG. Protein sequence: CAWSVNRGHQP. The whole CDR3 protein reads CAWSVNRGHQPQYF.